The sequence of this TCR beta chain was determined in a study of T cells in Graves' hyperthyroidism and ophthalmopathy. What was amplified from RNA transcripts were TCR beta CDR3 regions. The study used the HTBI primer set for a first-round RT-PCR of the TCR CDR3. TCRdb passed the multiplex PCR reads through MiXCR, listing each CDR3 protein once. The sample gives nearly 600,000 distinct CDR3 sequences, approximately 15% of which show up once; almost 6% is in the top ten. Germline V gene lookup returns CDR1 SNHLY and CDR2 FYNNEI. V gave up 11 bases and J gave up 3 bases; unmatched junction bases: 6. The CDR3 consists of 13 residues. Only a few counts were recorded for this clonotype.

The gene calls are TRBV2 and TRBJ2-7; TRBD2 aligns across 11 bases. The sample taken for sequencing was blood. The receptor comes from a woman aged 30 to 39 with Graves' hyperthyroidism that later progressed to Graves' ophthalmopathy. The CDR3 region is CARAGTSGYEQYF. The DNA for the CDR3 is TGTGCCCGCGCTGGGACTAGCGGCTACGAGCAGTACTTC.